This T cell receptor (beta chain) was sequenced for a study of blood T cell repertoires in COVID-19. The overall study: Nucleic acid was either cDNA or gDNA, and it came from T cells, B-cell-depleted T cells, or PBMCs.

Generated by immunoSEQ multiplex PCR, the TCRdb table keeps only in-frame clones and is missing some. This sample has around 68,000 clones, with around 83% found just once. Germline V lookup: CDR1 SGHNT, CDR2 YYREEE (reference sequence). The V and J ends lost 3 bases and 4 bases, in that order; junction bases with no gene match: 8. This CDR3 contains 15 residues. The gene calls are TRBV5-4 and TRBJ1-2; TRBD1 aligns across 8 bases. This TCR was sampled from a human donor in a cohort sampled during active COVID-19. Sequencing used peripheral blood. The chain's CDR3 is CASSSSDRALYGYTF. The CDR3 DNA reads as TGTGCCAGCAGCTCCTCGGACAGGGCCCTCTATGGCTACACCTTC.